A selection of T cell receptor beta chains follows, all from one sample in a study of shared clonotypes between healthy human individuals. The table came from immunoSEQ multiplex PCR; TCRdb's copy has only in-frame clones and leaves some out. The sample shows about 2.1 million clones, 93% of them seen only once. Sequenced: naive CD8+ T cells from PBMCs. Source of these receptors: a man aged 18 to 29 in good health. Some clones in this sample may be carry-over from other donors' samples. Both conserved end residues are part of each CDR3. Fields, in order: V gene, clone size, J gene, CDR3 protein. Only part of the rows carry a size: once, few, many, or a class if the clone is expanded.

TRBV7-8	NA	TRBJ1-4	CASSLESSAVFANEKLFF
TRBV9	NA	TRBJ1-1	CASSVDLGGTEAFF
TRBV27	NA	TRBJ2-7	CASSFLNPYEQYF
TRBV28	NA	TRBJ2-2	CASSLLAGGGAGELFF
TRBV5-4	NA	TRBJ2-5	CASSLAWDLRTQYF
TRBV5-1	NA	TRBJ2-7	CASSLVTSGPYEQYF
TRBV15	NA	TRBJ2-5	CATSRDIRRTSGQETQYF
TRBV9	NA	TRBJ2-1	CASSVGESSYNEQFF
TRBV10-3	NA	TRBJ1-5	CAISVGQGGQPQHF
TRBV2	NA	TRBJ2-1	CASRGGRNYNEQFF
TRBV4-1	NA	TRBJ1-5	CASSLTGSNQPQHF
TRBV7-9	NA	TRBJ2-7	CASSKRTSGIQYEQYF
TRBV10-3	NA	TRBJ1-5	CAISQGQGNQPQHF
TRBV4-3	once	TRBJ1-1	CASSQDREEGAFF
TRBV7-9	NA	TRBJ2-1	CASSSPIRNSSSYNEQFF
TRBV7-9	NA	TRBJ2-7	CASSHDHRGEQYF
TRBV9	NA	TRBJ1-2	CASSVGSGGRYGYTF
TRBV5-5	NA	TRBJ2-7	CASSLGRRTSGRPYYEQYF
TRBV5-1	NA	TRBJ2-7	CASSGSRTSGRGSYEQYF
TRBV7-8	NA	TRBJ2-1	CASSPRLGRSYNEQFF
TRBV9	NA	TRBJ2-7	CASSVGPLAGNTYEQYF
TRBV7-8	NA	TRBJ1-2	CASSLDAFGGYTF
TRBV4-2	NA	TRBJ2-1	CASSQAESSYNEQFF
TRBV9	NA	TRBJ2-1	CASSEGSYNEQFF
TRBV28	NA	TRBJ2-3	CASSFPADTQYF
TRBV7-9	NA	TRBJ2-3	CASSNRLAGVADTQYF
TRBV27	NA	TRBJ2-1	CASSLGGGSAYNEQFF
TRBV28	NA	TRBJ2-1	CASSLQGAGDEQFF